This T cell receptor beta chain was sequenced during a study of TIL therapy for anti-PD-1-resistant metastatic lung cancer. Time point: pre-treatment sample, taken before nivolumab and TIL therapy. Most excised metastases sampled were pleural nodules or supraclavicular lymph nodes. The CDR3 sequence is 13 residues long. The V gene lost 4 bases and the J gene lost 4 bases, with 9 bases spanning the gap. Germline V gives CDR1 SGHDT, CDR2 YYEEEE. This clone was seen a few times. This was the immunoSEQ v3 assay. Sequencing used immunoSEQ multiplex PCR; TCRdb keeps in-frame clones, though not all of them. The repertoire holds 95,000 or so clones, with about three fifths as singletons.

The sequencing used tumor tissue, collected at baseline. The TCR originated in a person aged 25-80 years with non-small cell lung cancer. This sequence joins TRBV5-6 and TRBJ2-1; D possibly corresponds to TRBD2 (5 bases). This chain's CDR3 is CASSPGIYNEQFF. DNA of the CDR3: TGTGCCAGCAGCCCCGGGATTTACAATGAGCAGTTCTTC.